The next 2 T cell receptor beta chains were all read from a single sample in a study of T cell clusters in autoimmune cytopenias. Each sample's input was 250 ng genomic DNA, 38,000 or so genome equivalents. TRB was amplified by touch-down multiplex PCR, primer pools A and B combined. Each CDR3 protein gets one entry in TCRdb, which reprocessed the multiplex PCR reads and gives no DNA. In total, the table holds roughly 6,100 distinct CDR3 sequences. These data were also reused for a study on T cell repertoires in aging, cancer and after chemotherapy.

Sample: peripheral blood. These receptors all come from a human donor in good health.

This clonotype is deemed medium-sized by its frequency. The rearrangement joins TRBV6-5 to TRBJ1-3; as DNA is missing, the TRBD1 call by TCRdb cannot be tested. The CDR3 covers 17 residues. Per germline, CDR1 MNHEY and CDR2 SVGAGI. Here the CDR3 reads CASSTSGTALTGNTIYF.

This clonotype is identified as medium-sized from frequency. The rearrangement links TRBV5-4 to TRBJ2-3; TCRdb designates TRBD2, a call that cannot be tested without DNA. In germline, CDR1 is SGHNT, CDR2 YYREEE (reference sequence). CDR3 size: 14 residues. The CDR3 reads CASSSWTSGGAKDF.